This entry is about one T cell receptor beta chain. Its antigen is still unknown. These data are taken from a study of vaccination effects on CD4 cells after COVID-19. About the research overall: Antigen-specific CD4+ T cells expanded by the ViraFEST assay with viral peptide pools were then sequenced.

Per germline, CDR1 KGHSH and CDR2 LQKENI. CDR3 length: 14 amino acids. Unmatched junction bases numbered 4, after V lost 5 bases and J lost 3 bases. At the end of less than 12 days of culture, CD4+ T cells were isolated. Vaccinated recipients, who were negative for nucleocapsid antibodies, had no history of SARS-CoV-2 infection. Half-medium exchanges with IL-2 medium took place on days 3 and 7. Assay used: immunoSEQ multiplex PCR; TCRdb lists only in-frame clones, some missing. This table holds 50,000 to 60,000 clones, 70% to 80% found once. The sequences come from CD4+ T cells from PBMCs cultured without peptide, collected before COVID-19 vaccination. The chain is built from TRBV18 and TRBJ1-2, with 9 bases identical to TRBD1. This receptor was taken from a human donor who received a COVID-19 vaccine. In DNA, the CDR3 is TGTGCCAGCTCATCCGGGACAGGGTACTATGGCTACACCTTC. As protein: CASSSGTGYYGYTF. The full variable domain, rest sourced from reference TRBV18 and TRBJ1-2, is NAGVMQNPRHLVRRRGQEARLRCSPMKGHSHVYWYRQLPEEGLKFMVYLQKENIIDESGMPKERFSAEFPKEGPSILRIQQVVRGDSAAYFCASSSGTGYYGYTFGSGTRLTVV.